This TCR beta chain is from a study of CXCR3-negative and CXCR3-positive naive CD8 T cells. Of note for this clonotype: The target antigen is unknown.

Researchers prepared the TRB cDNA libraries using 5' RACE with UMI labels. One entry per CDR3 protein, without DNA, is what TCRdb gives after re-calling the 5' RACE reads. The sample table includes roughly 130,000 distinct CDR3 sequences. Findings of the study overall: The TRBV-TRBJ usage of naive CXCR3-negative and CXCR3-positive cells was similar, but that of memory cells differed. In CXCR3-positive naive cells, the TRB CDR3s were more hydrophobic than in CXCR3-negative naive cells.

CDR1 is DFQATT and CDR2 is SNEGSKA in the germline V gene (reference sequence). The CDR3 totals 15 residues. The sample was naive CXCR3+ CD8+ T cells from blood. Subset denoted: CD45RO-CCR7+CD27+CD95- naive CD8+ T cells expressing CXCR3 (TNR3+). The genes are TRBV20-1 and TRBJ1-2. The clonotype comes from a human donor in good health. Some clones in this sample may be carry-over from other donors' samples. The CDR3: CRTQQKGTSDYGYTF.